The clone carrying this T cell receptor beta chain was detected only a few times. Its target is not known. The Oncomine TCR Beta short-read assay sequenced DNA from cultured CD4+ T cells. TCRdb reprocessed the PCR reads with MiXCR, giving one entry per CDR3 protein. The sample includes 14,000 to 15,000 distinct CDR3 sequences, 43% of them seen just once. The CDR3 is made up of 15 amino acids. CDR1 and CDR2 (germline): MNHEY, SVGEGT. Germline trimming cut 8 bases from V and 2 bases from J; bases unmatched to any gene: 9. The data were obtained in a study of vaccination and CD4 T cells after COVID-19. The study, taken as a whole, reports: Convalescent patients studied were relatively few, and early post-infection timepoints were absent.

Regarding treatment: approximately 11-day PBMC culture with coronavirus spike peptide pools or control peptides (ViraFEST assay). ViraFEST stimulated the growth of antigen-specific T cells using peptide pools and subsequently profiled their TCRs by sequencing. The sequenced sample was CD4+ T cells from blood, cultured in vitro. This clonotype originated in a human donor who had recovered from COVID-19. The chain uses TRBV6-2 or TRBV6-3 and TRBJ1-5, with 7 bases lining up with TRBD1. The CDR3 is CASEGDRAGNQPQHF. The CDR3 coding sequence is TGTGCCAGCGAAGGAGACAGGGCTGGCAATCAGCCCCAGCATTTT.